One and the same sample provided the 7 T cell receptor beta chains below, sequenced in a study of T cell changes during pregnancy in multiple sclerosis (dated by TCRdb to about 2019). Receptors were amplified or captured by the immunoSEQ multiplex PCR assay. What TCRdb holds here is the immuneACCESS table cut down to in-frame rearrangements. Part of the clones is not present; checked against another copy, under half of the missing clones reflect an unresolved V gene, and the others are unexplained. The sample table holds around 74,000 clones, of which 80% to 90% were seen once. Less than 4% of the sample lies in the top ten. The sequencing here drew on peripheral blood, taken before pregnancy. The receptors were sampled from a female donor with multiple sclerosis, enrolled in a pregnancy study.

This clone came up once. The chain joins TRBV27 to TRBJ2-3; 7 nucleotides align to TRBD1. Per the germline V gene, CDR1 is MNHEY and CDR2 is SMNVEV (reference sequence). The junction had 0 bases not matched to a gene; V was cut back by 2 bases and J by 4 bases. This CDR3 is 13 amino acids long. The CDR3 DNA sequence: TGTGCCAGCAGTTTACAGGGGGCAGATACGCAGTATTTT. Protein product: CASSLQGADTQYF.

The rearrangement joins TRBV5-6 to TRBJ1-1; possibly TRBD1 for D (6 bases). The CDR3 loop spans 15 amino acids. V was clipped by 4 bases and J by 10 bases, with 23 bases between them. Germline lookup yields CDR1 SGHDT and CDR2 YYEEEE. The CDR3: CASSPGGGGHDRAFF. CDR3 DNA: TGTGCCAGCAGCCCGGGTGGCGGGGGACATGATCGAGCTTTCTTT. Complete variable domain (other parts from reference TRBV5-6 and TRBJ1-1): DAGVTQSPTHLIKTRGQQVTLRCSPKSGHDTVSWYQQALGQGPQFIFQYYEEEERQRGNFPDRFSGHQFPNYSSELNVNALLLGDSALYLCASSPGGGGHDRAFFGQGTRLTVV.

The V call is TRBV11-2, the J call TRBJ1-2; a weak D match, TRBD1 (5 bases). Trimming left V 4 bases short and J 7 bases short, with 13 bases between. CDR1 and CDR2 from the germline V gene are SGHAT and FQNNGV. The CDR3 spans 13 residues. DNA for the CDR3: TGTGCCAGCAGCTCAGGGTCCCAAGGTGGCTACACCTTC. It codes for CASSSGSQGGYTF.

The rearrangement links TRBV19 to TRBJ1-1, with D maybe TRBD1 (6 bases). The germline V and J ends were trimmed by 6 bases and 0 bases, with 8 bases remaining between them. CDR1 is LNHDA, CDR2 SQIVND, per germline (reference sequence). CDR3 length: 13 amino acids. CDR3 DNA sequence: TGTGCCAGTAGCCAGGGGATGAACACTGAAGCTTTCTTT. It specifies CASSQGMNTEAFF.

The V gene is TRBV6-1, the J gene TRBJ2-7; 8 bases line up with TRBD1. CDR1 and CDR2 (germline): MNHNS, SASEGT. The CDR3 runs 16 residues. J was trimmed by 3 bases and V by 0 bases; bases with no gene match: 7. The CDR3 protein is CASSEAIQGAGYEQYF. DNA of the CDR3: TGTGCCAGCAGTGAAGCGATTCAGGGGGCAGGCTACGAGCAGTACTTC.

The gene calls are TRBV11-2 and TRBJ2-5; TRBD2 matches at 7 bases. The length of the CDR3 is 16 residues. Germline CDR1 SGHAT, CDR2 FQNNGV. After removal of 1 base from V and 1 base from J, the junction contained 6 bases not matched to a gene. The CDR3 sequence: CASSLATRGTQETQYF. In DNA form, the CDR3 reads TGTGCCAGCAGCTTAGCGACGCGGGGGACCCAAGAGACCCAGTACTTC. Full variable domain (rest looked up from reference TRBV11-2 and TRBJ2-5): EAGVAQSPRYKIIEKRQSVAFWCNPISGHATLYWYQQILGQGPKLLIQFQNNGVVDDSQLPKDRFSAERLKGVDSTLKIQPAKLEDSAVYLCASSLATRGTQETQYFGPGTRLLVL.

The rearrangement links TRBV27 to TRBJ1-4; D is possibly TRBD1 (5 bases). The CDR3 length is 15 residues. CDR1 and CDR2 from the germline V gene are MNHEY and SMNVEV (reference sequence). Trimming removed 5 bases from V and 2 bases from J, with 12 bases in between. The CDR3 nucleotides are TGTGCCAGCAGTCGGAAGGCAGGGACTAATGAAAAACTGTTTTTT. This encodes CASSRKAGTNEKLFF.